Below are 19 T cell receptor beta chains sequenced from a single sample in a study of a mutant IDH1 vaccine in newly diagnosed glioma. The time point: baseline, week 1 (first vaccination visit). Described treatment: pre-vaccination baseline after standard-of-care therapy. The method was immunoSEQ multiplex PCR; TCRdb's version includes in-frame clones alone and lacks a portion of them. The sample lists approximately 88,000 clones, about 80% seen once, with roughly 7% in the top ten. The material was PBMCs, obtained from a glioma patient treated with radiotherapy, temozolomide or both. The source of these receptors is a man in his forties with glioma.

The chain joins TRBV9 to TRBJ2-1; D may be TRBD1 (5 bases). The V gene's germline CDR1 is SGDLS and CDR2 YYNGEE. This CDR3 comprises 12 residues. With 7 bases removed from V and 5 bases from J, the gap between germline ends came to 10 bases. The CDR3 region is CASGHIHNEQFF. CDR3 DNA: TGTGCCAGCGGACATATACACAATGAGCAGTTCTTC.

This chain links TRBV11-2 with TRBJ2-5, with 10 bases lining up with TRBD2. V lost 3 bases to trimming and J lost 1 base; unmatched junction nucleotides: 5. CDR1 and CDR2 from the germline V gene are SGHAT and FQNNGV. The CDR3 runs 16 residues. As DNA, the CDR3 is TGTGCCAGCAGCTTCGTCAGCGGGAGGGTCCAAGAGACCCAGTACTTC. Translated, it gives CASSFVSGRVQETQYF.

The chain couples TRBV2 to TRBJ2-3, with TRBD2 matching over 8 bases. Germline V gene data show CDR1 as SNHLY and CDR2 as FYNNEI. V dropped 6 bases and J dropped 4; count of bases not matched to a gene: 9. The CDR3 is 15 residues long. The CDR3 is CASSPPGLGADTQYF. Here the CDR3 DNA reads TGTGCCAGCAGCCCACCGGGACTAGGAGCAGATACGCAGTATTTT.

The chain carries TRBV6-1 and TRBJ1-4; D not resolved. The V gene's germline CDR1 is MNHNS and CDR2 SASEGT. The V and J ends lost 0 bases and 3 bases respectively, with 8 bases between them. CDR3 length: 15 amino acids. In nucleotides, the CDR3 is TGTGCCAGCAGTGAAGCAGGTTGGGCTAATGAAAAACTGTTTTTT. Amino acid sequence: CASSEAGWANEKLFF.

The chain carries TRBV10-3 and TRBJ2-7; tentative D call: TRBD1 (6 bases). Trimming took off 0 bases at V and 1 base at J, with 13 bases between the two ends. There are 16 residues in the CDR3. In germline, CDR1 is ENHRY, CDR2 SYGVKD. DNA of the CDR3: TGTGCCATCAGTGAGTCTGCAACAGGGTTTTCCTACGAGCAGTACTTC. This encodes CAISESATGFSYEQYF.

The chain combines TRBV10-3 with TRBJ2-7; D gene uncertain. V lost 0 bases and J 6 bases, leaving 12 bases between the germline ends. The CDR3 is 14 amino acids. Germline V gives CDR1 ENHRY, CDR2 SYGVKD. The CDR3 region has the DNA TGTGCCATCAGTGAGTCGAAAAGGCCCGGCGAGCAGTACTTC. Translating it yields CAISESKRPGEQYF.

This clone was seen just once. The J gene is TRBJ1-2, the V gene TRBV7-2; a possible D gene is TRBD1 (6 bases). The CDR3 consists of 18 residues. V was trimmed by 4 bases and J by 4 bases, leaving 25 bases between them. Germline CDR1 reads SGHTA; CDR2 reads FQGNSA. The CDR3 sequence is CASSSVGGRPNSGYGYTF. The DNA of the CDR3 is TGTGCCAGCAGCTCTGTAGGGGGAAGACCAAATAGCGGCTATGGCTACACCTTC.

This chain uses TRBV2 with TRBJ2-7; D is unresolved. Trimming took off 3 bases at V and 2 bases at J, with 8 bases between the two ends. The CDR3 runs to 13 residues. Germline-derived CDR1 and CDR2 are SNHLY and FYNNEI. For the CDR3, the DNA is TGTGCCAGCAGTGACGGCCCCACCTACGAGCAGTACTTC. This gives the protein CASSDGPTYEQYF.

This clone showed up just once. The genes are TRBV28 and TRBJ1-2, with unresolved D. CDR1 and CDR2 from the germline V gene are MDHEN and SYDVKM. The CDR3 length is 12 residues. V was clipped by 5 bases and J by 7 bases, with 11 bases between them. CDR3 sequence: CASSGKESGYTF. Written as DNA, the CDR3 is TGTGCCAGCAGTGGCAAGGAGAGTGGCTACACCTTC.

The chain employs TRBV28 and TRBJ2-3, with D tentatively TRBD2 (5 bases). The V and J ends lost 4 bases and 6 bases respectively, with 26 bases between them. The length of the CDR3 is 18 residues. Germline V gene data show CDR1 as MDHEN and CDR2 as SYDVKM. This CDR3 is CASSSLRPGIYTVDTQYF. In DNA form, the CDR3 reads TGTGCCAGCAGTTCCCTCCGTCCCGGGATTTACACAGTTGATACGCAGTATTTT.

The chain recombines TRBV7-8 with TRBJ2-2; D uncertain. V was trimmed by 1 base and J by 3 bases, leaving 9 bases between them. CDR1 SGHVS and CDR2 FQNEAQ come from the germline V gene. CDR3 length equals 15 residues. CDR3: CASSLGHPDTGELFF. Here the CDR3 DNA reads TGTGCCAGCAGCTTAGGCCATCCGGACACCGGGGAGCTGTTTTTT.

The V call is TRBV7-2, the J call TRBJ2-3; 8 bases agree with TRBD2. This CDR3 is 17 amino acids long. Germline lookup yields CDR1 SGHTA and CDR2 FQGNSA. Trimming removed 1 base from V and 0 bases from J; junction bases left unmatched: 6. The CDR3 DNA reads TGTGCCAGCAGCTTAGGGGCGCGGGGGGCGAGCACAGATACGCAGTATTTT. Its protein is CASSLGARGASTDTQYF.

The chain carries TRBV6-5 and TRBJ1-1; TRBD1 might be the D (6 bases). CDR3 length equals 13 residues. V was clipped by 7 bases and J by 4 bases, with 13 bases between them. Germline CDR1 is MNHEY and CDR2 is SVGAGI. CDR3 coding DNA: TGTGCCAGCATCAAAACAGGGACCACTGAAGCTTTCTTT. Translated, it gives CASIKTGTTEAFF.

The chain recombines TRBV28 with TRBJ2-7; no firm D call. Deletions cut 1 base from V and 2 bases from J, with 15 bases between. Germline V gene sequence: CDR1 MDHEN, CDR2 SYDVKM. This CDR3 is built from 16 residues. CDR3: CASSLYGSGFAYEQYF. The CDR3 coding sequence is TGTGCCAGCAGTTTATATGGGTCAGGATTTGCCTACGAGCAGTACTTC.

V gene TRBV19 combines with J gene TRBJ1-5; D remains ambiguous. CDR1 is LNHDA and CDR2 is SQIVND in the germline V gene (reference sequence). This CDR3 comprises 15 residues. Trimming shortened V by 6 bases and J by 0 bases, and 12 bases separated the two germline ends. This chain's CDR3 is CASSGPGDSNQPQHF. CDR3 nucleotide sequence: TGTGCCAGTAGCGGACCGGGAGATAGCAATCAGCCCCAGCATTTT.

The chain combines TRBV6-5 with TRBJ1-1; 7 bases align to TRBD1. The CDR3 contains 13 residues. CDR1 and CDR2 from the germline V gene are MNHEY and SVGAGI. V gave up 9 bases and J gave up 11 bases; unmatched junction bases: 15. CDR3 in amino acids: CASGRQGLTWAFF. DNA for the CDR3: TGTGCCAGTGGAAGACAGGGACTAACTTGGGCTTTCTTT.

The genes are TRBV7-2 and TRBJ2-7; 7 bases line up with TRBD2. V lost 0 bases, J lost 0 bases, and 2 bases stayed unmatched. The CDR3 runs 15 residues. From germline, CDR1 is SGHTA and CDR2 FQGNSA. This CDR3 is CASSLASGLSYEQYF. CDR3 coding DNA: TGTGCCAGCAGCTTAGCTAGCGGGCTCTCCTACGAGCAGTACTTC.

This chain uses TRBV5-4 with TRBJ2-1, with a tentative D call TRBD2 (5 bases). The CDR3 loop spans 14 amino acids. Trimming cost V 4 bases and J 1 base, with 9 bases left between them. Germline CDR1 SGHNT, CDR2 YYREEE (reference sequence). CDR3 DNA: TGTGCCAGCAGCCCCGGGGTTTCCTACAATGAGCAGTTCTTC. Translated, it gives CASSPGVSYNEQFF.

The chain has TRBV5-1 and TRBJ2-5; D remains ambiguous. This CDR3 region has 10 residues. Germline-derived CDR1 and CDR2 are SGHRS and YFSETQ. The V end was cut by 4 bases, the J end by 7 bases, with 5 bases between. The chain's CDR3 is CASSTATQYF. CDR3 coding DNA: TGCGCCAGCAGCACCGCGACCCAGTACTTC.